The 20 T cell receptor beta chains presented below share a single source sample, sequenced in a study of technical replicates of blood from a handful of donors (dated by TCRdb to about 2017). The receptor library was made with the immunoSEQ multiplex PCR assay. TCRdb took this table from immuneACCESS and kept in-frame rearrangements with V and J called. Such tables lack part of the clones; where checked against another copy, unresolved V genes explain under half of the gap, and the rest is unexplained. In this sample the table shows about 69,000 clones, about 90% of which occur a single time. Of the sample, approximately 4.6% is held by the ten largest clones. The sample taken for sequencing was PBMCs. These receptors were collected from a human donor in good health. Some clones in this sample may be carry-over from other donors' samples.

The chain carries TRBV14 and TRBJ2-2; 11 positions agree with TRBD2. Germline values: CDR1 SGHDN, CDR2 FVKESK. The CDR3 length is 15 residues. The V segment lost 4 bases and the J segment 5 bases; nucleotides outside the gene matches: 3. This CDR3 reads CASSPRLAGTGELFF. In DNA form, the CDR3 reads TGTGCCAGCAGCCCAAGACTAGCGGGGACCGGGGAGCTGTTTTTT.

This clone turned up a few times. The gene calls are TRBV4-1 and TRBJ2-1; the match to TRBD2 covers 10 bases. V lost 0 bases and J lost 6; bases outside the gene matches: 8. The CDR3 contains 17 residues. Germline values: CDR1 MGHRA, CDR2 YSYEKL. DNA of the CDR3: TGCGCCAGCAGCCAAGATCCTAGCGGGAGTTTGTCCAATGAGCAGTTCTTC. Protein sequence: CASSQDPSGSLSNEQFF.

This chain connects TRBV11-2 to TRBJ1-2; no reliable D call. CDR1 is SGHAT and CDR2 is FQNNGV in the germline V gene. The CDR3 contains 17 residues. Trimming cost V 5 bases and J 3 bases, with 22 bases left between them. In DNA, the CDR3 is TGTGCCAGCAGCCGCCGGGATTCCGCCATTGGGGACTATGGCTACACCTTC. Its translation is CASSRRDSAIGDYGYTF.

This rearrangement joins TRBV6-5 to TRBJ1-1, with no clear D. CDR3 length: 13 amino acids. Germline V gene data show CDR1 as MNHEY and CDR2 as SVGAGI. V was trimmed by 8 bases and J by 1 base, leaving 11 bases between them. In DNA form, the CDR3 reads TGTGCCAGCGGTTTAAATAGGAACACTGAAGCTTTCTTT. This encodes CASGLNRNTEAFF.

The chain employs TRBV2 and TRBJ2-3, with 7 bases fitting TRBD2. CDR3 length equals 16 residues. V lost 6 bases, J lost 0 bases, and 9 bases stayed unmatched. CDR1 and CDR2 (germline): SNHLY, FYNNEI. The CDR3 DNA is TGTGCCAGCAGGGCTACGGGGGGAACTAGCACAGATACGCAGTATTTT. Amino acid sequence: CASRATGGTSTDTQYF.

The chain is built from TRBV2 and TRBJ2-5, with 7 bases identical to TRBD2. There are 15 residues in the CDR3. The V and J ends lost 3 bases and 3 bases, in that order; junction bases with no gene match: 7. The germline V gene has CDR1 SNHLY and CDR2 FYNNEI. CDR3 DNA sequence: TGTGCCAGCAGTGAGGCAGGACTAGTAAAAGAGACCCAGTACTTC. Its translation is CASSEAGLVKETQYF.

The V call is TRBV6-5, the J call TRBJ2-7; D might be TRBD1 (6 bases). This CDR3 spans 15 amino acids. Trimming took off 6 bases at V and 2 bases at J, with 17 bases between the two ends. Germline V CDR1 and CDR2: MNHEY, SVGAGI. The CDR3 sequence is CASRQGRSLTYEQYF. CDR3 nucleotides: TGTGCCAGCAGGCAGGGGCGCAGCCTCACCTACGAGCAGTACTTC.

The chain is built from TRBV4-3 and TRBJ2-7; D ambiguous. Trimming left V 4 bases short and J 5 bases short, with 12 bases between. The germline CDR1 and CDR2 sequences are LGHNA and YSLEER. The CDR3 has 13 residues. CDR3 loop: CASSRYTADEQYF. The CDR3 DNA reads TGCGCCAGCAGCCGGTATACTGCGGACGAGCAGTACTTC.

V usage is TRBV7-2 and J usage is TRBJ2-1, with 10 bases matching TRBD2. The germline V gene has CDR1 SGHTA and CDR2 FQGNSA. With 5 bases clipped from V and 9 bases from J, the junction kept 13 bases outside the gene matches. This CDR3 is 16 amino acids long. CDR3 sequence (DNA): TGTGCCAGCAGCCGTGGCGGGCTAGCGGGGGCAATTGAGCAGTTCTTC. As protein: CASSRGGLAGAIEQFF.

The V call is TRBV7-3, the J call TRBJ1-1, with D unclear. The CDR3 length is 16 residues. Trimming pared 2 bases from V and 0 bases from J, leaving 13 bases between. Germline lookup yields CDR1 SGHTA and CDR2 FQGTGA. This CDR3 is CASSLYPGTMNTEAFF. Here the CDR3 DNA reads TGTGCCAGCAGCTTATACCCAGGTACAATGAACACTGAAGCTTTCTTT.

This clone was observed once. The gene calls are TRBV6-5 and TRBJ2-7, with a possible D match to TRBD2 (6 bases). V dropped 0 bases and J dropped 0 bases, with 9 bases sitting between them. This CDR3 is built from 15 residues. Germline V gene data show CDR1 as MNHEY and CDR2 as SVGAGI. CDR3 nucleotides: TGTGCCAGCAGTTACTCAGCGGGCAGCTCCTACGAGCAGTACTTC. The encoded protein is CASSYSAGSSYEQYF.

The V gene is TRBV7-9, the J gene TRBJ1-1; D unresolved. The germline gives CDR1 SEHNR, CDR2 FQNEAQ (reference sequence). This CDR3 is 15 amino acids long. The V end lost 8 bases, the J end lost 4 bases, and 20 bases lay between the germline ends. DNA of the CDR3: TGTGCCAGCGCCTTCCGCGGCGGCATACCCACTGAAGCTTTCTTT. This encodes CASAFRGGIPTEAFF. The variable domain in full, completed from reference TRBV7-9 and TRBJ1-1, reads DTGVSQNPRHKITKRGQNVTFRCDPISEHNRLYWYRQTLGQGPEFLTYFQNEAQLEKSRLLSDRFSAERPKGSFSTLEIQRTEQGDSAMYLCASAFRGGIPTEAFFGQGTRLTVV.

The chain joins TRBV18 to TRBJ2-6; D is possibly TRBD2 (5 bases). This CDR3 spans 20 amino acids. CDR1 KGHSH and CDR2 LQKENI come from the germline V gene. Trimming shortened V by 6 bases and J by 1 base, and 25 bases separated the two germline ends. The CDR3 DNA sequence: TGTGCCAGCTCCCCCTGGCGTCGACCGAGCGAGGGTTCTGGGGCCAACGTCCTGACTTTC. Amino acid sequence: CASSPWRRPSEGSGANVLTF.

The chain is built from TRBV19 and TRBJ1-4; D perhaps matches TRBD1 (5 bases). V lost 5 bases to trimming and J lost 4 bases, with 11 bases between them. CDR3 size: 14 residues. Looked up from germline, CDR1 is LNHDA and CDR2 is SQIVND (reference sequence). CDR3 DNA: TGTGCCAGTAGTTCCGACAGAATTAATGAAAAACTGTTTTTT. Translated, it gives CASSSDRINEKLFF.

The rearrangement links TRBV5-1 to TRBJ1-1; 7 bases align to TRBD1. CDR3 size: 14 residues. The junction had 7 bases not matched to a gene; V was cut back by 4 bases and J by 4 bases. Germline values: CDR1 SGHRS, CDR2 YFSETQ. The DNA for the CDR3 is TGCGCCAGCAGCCAGACAGGGATCGGCACTGAAGCTTTCTTT. This gives the protein CASSQTGIGTEAFF.

The chain uses TRBV4-3 and TRBJ2-3; D may be TRBD1 (6 bases). Looked up from germline, CDR1 is LGHNA and CDR2 is YSLEER. The CDR3 covers 15 residues. The V gene lost 2 bases and the J gene lost 0 bases, with 9 bases spanning the gap. CDR3 sequence: CASSQQGYSTDTQYF. The DNA of the CDR3 is TGCGCCAGCAGCCAACAGGGGTACAGCACAGATACGCAGTATTTT.

Worth noting for this clone: Other DNA sequences in this specimen translate into the identical CDR3. This chain links TRBV15 with TRBJ1-5; tentatively, D is TRBD1 (6 bases). From germline, CDR1 is LNHNV and CDR2 YYDKDF (reference sequence). With 3 bases removed from V and 4 bases from J, the gap between germline ends came to 13 bases. The CDR3 runs 15 residues. The CDR3 DNA reads as TGTGCCACCAGCAGGGACCAGGGGAATAATCAGCCCCAGCATTTT. It specifies CATSRDQGNNQPQHF.

The chain joins TRBV30 to TRBJ1-4; a weak D match, TRBD1 (6 bases). The CDR3 is 14 residues long. The V and J ends lost 2 bases and 4 bases respectively, with 11 bases between them. Germline V gives CDR1 GTSNPN, CDR2 SVGIG (reference sequence). The CDR3 sequence is CAWSHRAINEKLFF. The CDR3 bases are TGTGCCTGGAGTCACAGGGCTATTAATGAAAAACTGTTTTTT.

The V and J genes are TRBV7-2 and TRBJ2-7; 7 bases line up with TRBD2. J gave up 2 bases and V 2 bases, and 6 bases lay outside the gene matches. CDR1 SGHTA and CDR2 FQGNSA come from the germline V gene. This CDR3 contains 15 residues. The CDR3 reads CASSLRDYNTYEQYF. The CDR3 region has the DNA TGTGCCAGCAGCTTAAGGGACTACAACACCTACGAGCAGTACTTC.

In this sample, this clone turned up a few times. Other DNA sequences in the same sample also yield this CDR3. The V and J genes are TRBV18 and TRBJ1-2, with a possible D match to TRBD1 (5 bases). Trimming shortened V by 3 bases and J by 6 bases, and 8 bases separated the two germline ends. The CDR3 covers 12 residues. CDR1 and CDR2 from the germline V gene are KGHSH and LQKENI. The CDR3: CASSPDRDGYTF. The CDR3, as DNA: TGTGCCAGCTCACCTGACAGAGATGGCTACACCTTC.